A selection of T cell receptor beta chains follows, all from one sample in a study of cytomegalovirus exposure and HLA in healthy donors. TCRdb's table, derived via immunoSEQ multiplex PCR, lists solely in-frame clones and lacks some. The sample has under 150,000 clones, roughly two thirds seen once; the top ten hold about 1.6%. The material sequenced was PBMCs. Every receptor here comes from a man aged 25-45 years in good health and CMV-seropositive. CDR3s include the opening cysteine and the closing phenylalanine or tryptophan. A D gene is named only where the DNA matches it firmly. Expanded clones are given a class, and other clones once, few, many or no size at all.

>TRBJ2-7|NA|TRBV6-1|NA
TGTGCCAGCAGTGACAGAGTCCGGGACACTAGAGGGGGGCAGTACTTC
CASSDRVRDTRGGQYF
>TRBJ1-1|NA|TRBV11-2|NA
TGTGCCAGCAGCGCCACTGGCGGGGTGATGAACACTGAAGCTTTCTTT
CASSATGGVMNTEAFF
>TRBJ1-3|NA|TRBV19|once
TGTGCCAGTGACCATCCCCCGACAGGTGGAAACGCCATATATTTT
CASDHPPTGGNAIYF
>TRBJ1-2|TRBD1|TRBV9|NA
TGTGCCAGCAGCCAAGGATCGGGACAGGTCTATGTCTACACCTTC
CASSQGSGQVYVYTF
>TRBJ2-7|NA|TRBV9|NA
TGTGCCAGCAGCGTAGGACATTCCTACGAGCAGTACTTC
CASSVGHSYEQYF
>TRBJ1-2|NA|TRBV15|NA
TGTGCCACCAGCAGAGATAACTTTGGCTACACCTTC
CATSRDNFGYTF
>TRBJ1-4|NA|TRBV5-6|NA
TGTGCCAGCAGCTCAACAGGACCAAATGAAAAACTGTTTTTT
CASSSTGPNEKLFF
>TRBJ2-1|TRBD2|TRBV16|NA
TGTGCCAGCAGCCAATTAACTAGCGGGAGAGTCCGTAGAAATGAGCAGTTCTTC
CASSQLTSGRVRRNEQFF
>TRBJ2-5|NA|TRBV18|NA
TGTGCCAGCTCACGACTTCAGGGGAAAGAGACCCAGTACTTC
CASSRLQGKETQYF
>TRBJ1-5|NA|TRBV7-8|few
TGTGCCAGCAGCTTAGGCGGCGCGGGGCCCCAGCATTTT
CASSLGGAGPQHF
>TRBJ2-7|TRBD2|TRBV5-1|NA
TGCGCCAGCAGCTTGGGAGTAGCGGGAGCATACGAGCAGTACTTC
CASSLGVAGAYEQYF
>TRBJ2-7|TRBD1|TRBV6-1|once
TGTGCCAGCAGCCACCGGACAGGGAACTACGAGCAGTACTTC
CASSHRTGNYEQYF
>TRBJ1-1|NA|TRBV7-9|NA
TGTGCCAGCAGCTTAGCGACAGCGCGTGAAGCTTTCTTT
CASSLATAREAFF
>TRBJ2-7|NA|TRBV10-1|NA
TGCGCCAGCAGTCGGACAGCCGACTCGACCGAGCAGTACTTC
CASSRTADSTEQYF
>TRBJ2-7|NA|TRBV28|NA
TGTGCCAGCAGTCCCCTCGGGAGTGGGGCCTCCTACGAGCAGTACTTC
CASSPLGSGASYEQYF
>TRBJ2-2|TRBD2|TRBV7-3|NA
TGTGCCAGCAGCTTAACGTTGACTAGCGGGAGCCCCGGGGAGCTGTTTTTT
CASSLTLTSGSPGELFF
>TRBJ2-7|NA|TRBV7-2|NA
TGTGCCAGCAGCTTACGTCACAGGGCTACCGGCTACTACGAGCAGTACTTC
CASSLRHRATGYYEQYF
>TRBJ1-2|NA|TRBV7-2|NA
TGTGCCAGCAGCCGATCCCGGTTGCGGGAGCAGAGTAACTATGGCTACACCTTC
CASSRSRLREQSNYGYTF
>TRBJ2-7|NA|TRBV21-1|NA
TGTGCCAGCAGCAAAAGGGACAGGAAGCCGTACGAGCAGTACTTC
CASSKRDRKPYEQYF
>TRBJ2-5|TRBD2|TRBV5-1|once
TGCGCCAGCAGCTTGTTAGCGGGACATAAAGAGACCCAGTACTTC
CASSLLAGHKETQYF
>TRBJ1-4|NA|TRBV5-4|NA
TGTGCCAGCAGCCCCCAAATGGGAGGGACCGAAAAACTGTTTTTT
CASSPQMGGTEKLFF
>TRBJ2-3|TRBD1|TRBV28|once
TGTGCCAGCAGTCCGACAGGGCTGAAACTCACAGATACGCAGTATTTT
CASSPTGLKLTDTQYF
>TRBJ2-5|TRBD1|TRBV29-1|NA
TGCAGCGTGCAGGGGGCGTTGGAGACCCAGTACTTC
CSVQGALETQYF
>TRBJ1-4|TRBD1|TRBV4-2|NA
TGTGCCAGCAGCCAAGTAACGGACAGGGGGAATGAAAAACTGTTTTTT
CASSQVTDRGNEKLFF
>TRBJ2-3|TRBD2|TRBV13|NA
TGTGCCAGCAGCTTAGGCCCATGGTTGGCTAGCGGGAGAGGGGCCCCAGATACGCAGTATTTT
CASSLGPWLASGRGAPDTQYF
>TRBJ2-5|TRBD2|TRBV7-9|NA
TGTGCCAGCAGCTTAAGGCTAGCGGGGTCGCAAGAGACCCAGTACTTC
CASSLRLAGSQETQYF
>TRBJ1-1|NA|TRBV2|few
TGTGCCAGCAGCGAGGAAGGTCGGACTGAAGCTTTCTTT
CASSEEGRTEAFF
>TRBJ1-1|NA|TRBV6-1|NA
TGTGCCAGCAGCTTGGACATGAACACTGAAGCTTTCTTT
CASSLDMNTEAFF
>TRBJ2-7|NA|TRBV10-3|NA
TGTGCCATCAGTGACTTATACAGGAATGGTGCCTACGAGCAGTACTTC
CAISDLYRNGAYEQYF
>TRBJ2-1|NA|TRBV27|NA
TGTGCCAGCAGTTCACCCATTAGATCCCGATTCAATGAGCAGTTCTTC
CASSSPIRSRFNEQFF
>TRBJ2-5|NA|TRBV9|NA
TGTGCCAGCAGCACCGACGTGTCCGGGGAGACCCAGTACTTC
CASSTDVSGETQYF
>TRBJ1-1|NA|TRBV7-8|NA
TGTGCCAGCAGCTCCCCATGGGCGAGCGAGGGAGAAGCTTTCTTT
CASSSPWASEGEAFF
>TRBJ2-7|TRBD2|TRBV9|NA
TGTGCCAGCAGCGAAACCGGGACTAGCGGTTTAGCTTTGTACTTC
CASSETGTSGLALYF
>TRBJ2-7|TRBD2|TRBV7-9|few
TGTGCCAGCAGCGCTAGGGGGACTAGCTCTTACGAGCAGTACTTC
CASSARGTSSYEQYF
>TRBJ2-7|NA|TRBV5-6|NA
TGTGCCAGCAGCCGACTAGATTGGTCCGAGCAGTACTTC
CASSRLDWSEQYF
>TRBJ1-5|NA|TRBV28|NA
TGTGCCAGCAGCAAGCTGGGGGGTAGCAATCAGCCCCAGCATTTT
CASSKLGGSNQPQHF
>TRBJ2-1|TRBD2|TRBV15|NA
TGTGCCACCAGCCGGACTAGCGGTTACAATGAGCAGTTCTTC
CATSRTSGYNEQFF
>TRBJ2-1|TRBD2|TRBV6-6|NA
TGTGCCAGCAGTTACTCAGGGGAGGGGAATGAGCAGTTCTTC
CASSYSGEGNEQFF
>TRBJ1-2|NA|TRBV19|few
TGTGCCAGTAGTATGGAGTCGGGGTTCTATGGCTACACCTTC
CASSMESGFYGYTF
>TRBJ2-7|TRBD2|TRBV5-4|NA
TGTGCCAGCAGCTTGGTACTAGCGGGAGGTCACGAGCAGTACTTC
CASSLVLAGGHEQYF
>TRBJ2-3|TRBD2|TRBV5-4|once
TGTGCCAGCAGCTTAGATCCGGGACTAGGTACAGATACGCAGTATTTT
CASSLDPGLGTDTQYF
>TRBJ2-5|TRBD2|TRBV7-3|NA
TGTGCCAGCAGCTTAGTGCGAGGGAGGGGAGAGACCCAGTACTTC
CASSLVRGRGETQYF
>TRBJ1-2|NA|TRBV5-6|NA
TGTGCCAGCAGCTTGGTGACATCGGCCTATGGCTACACCTTC
CASSLVTSAYGYTF
>TRBJ1-5|NA|TRBV11-1|once
TGTGCCAGCAGCTTAGATCCAGATCAGCCCCAGCATTTT
CASSLDPDQPQHF
>TRBJ1-1|NA|TRBV5-1|few
TGCGCCAGCAGACTCGGACGAGGGAACATGAACACTGAAGCTTTCTTT
CASRLGRGNMNTEAFF
>TRBJ2-5|TRBD2|TRBV9|NA
TGTGCCAGCAGCGTCGGTACGGGAGGAATTCAAGAGACCCAGTACTTC
CASSVGTGGIQETQYF
>TRBJ1-1|NA|TRBV9|NA
TGTGCCAGCAGCCCACTACTTATACCCACTGAAGCTTTCTTT
CASSPLLIPTEAFF
>TRBJ2-1|TRBD1|TRBV11-2|NA
TGTGCCAGCAGCCGGGACAGGGGTGATGAGCAGTTCTTC
CASSRDRGDEQFF
>TRBJ2-3|NA|TRBV2|NA
TGTGCCAGCGGTAGACTGCCACCGGGCACAGATACGCAGTATTTT
CASGRLPPGTDTQYF
>TRBJ2-5|NA|TRBV25-1|once
TGTGCCAGCAGTCGGAGAGATAATGTCGCGGAGACCCAGTACTTC
CASSRRDNVAETQYF
>TRBJ2-7|TRBD1|TRBV27|few
TGTGCCAGCAGTCCCAGACAGAGACAGGGAAGCTCCTACGAGCAGTACTTC
CASSPRQRQGSSYEQYF
>TRBJ2-2|NA|TRBV13|NA
TGTGCCAGCAGGTGCACAGGGAATGGGACCGGGGAGCTGTTTTTT
CASRCTGNGTGELFF
>TRBJ1-2|NA|TRBV12-5|NA
TGTGCTCCACGGACAGAGAACTATGGCTACACCTTC
CAPRTENYGYTF
>TRBJ2-7|TRBD2|TRBV27|NA
TGTGCCAGCAGTTTATTTAATAGCGGGAGGTCTCGAACCTACGAGCAGTACTTC
CASSLFNSGRSRTYEQYF
>TRBJ2-7|TRBD2|TRBV4-1|few
TGCGCCAGCAGCCAAGTACAGCGGGGTAACGAGCAGTACTTC
CASSQVQRGNEQYF
>TRBJ2-5|NA|TRBV4-1|NA
TGCGCCAGCAGCCAAGATCTCGTGGGAGGTCAAGAGACCCAGTACTTC
CASSQDLVGGQETQYF
>TRBJ2-1|NA|TRBV6-1|NA
TGTGCCAGCAGTGTCCAGGGTGGAAACTTCGATGAGCAGTTCTTC
CASSVQGGNFDEQFF